Sequencing of this T cell receptor beta chain was carried out in a study of shared clonotypes between healthy human individuals. Findings and limits, study-wide: A generally larger estimated richness was seen in naive subsets than in memory subsets.

A deep-level run was used for the assay. TCRdb's table, derived via immunoSEQ multiplex PCR, lists solely in-frame clones and lacks some. The sample lists about 1.5 million clones; approximately 98% were seen once. Recent acute infections and vaccinations were absent in the healthy HIV-negative adult donors. Partitioning of CD4+ cells yielded a CD45RA+ naive subset and a CD45RA-negative memory subset. Germline V lookup: CDR1 MDHEN, CDR2 SYDVKM. This CDR3 is 15 amino acids long. The germline V and J ends were trimmed by 8 bases and 1 base, with 17 bases remaining between them. In the case of this clone: Its matching antigen is unknown.

Sequencing input: naive CD4+ T cells sorted from blood. Sample subset: CD45RA+ positively selected. The chain recombines TRBV28 with TRBJ1-1; D gene ambiguous. The TCR originated in a man aged 25 to 40 in good health. The CDR3 sequence is CASLGGIPGNTEAFF. CDR3 coding DNA: TGTGCCAGCCTAGGTGGGATCCCTGGGAACACTGAAGCTTTCTTT.